Following are 8 T cell receptor beta chains from one sample sequenced in a study of T cells in tuberculosis. The time point here: new active TB diagnosis, blood taken before or within 7 days of starting treatment. The repertoire was sequenced with immunoSEQ multiplex PCR; TCRdb's copy has only in-frame clones and lacks some. The profile shows 30,000 to 40,000 clones, over 85% of them singletons. The sequencing here drew on PBMCs, taken at tuberculosis diagnosis. These receptors originate from an adult with tuberculosis.

The J gene is TRBJ2-1, the V gene TRBV27; D not resolved. V was shortened by 5 bases and J by 4 bases, with 3 bases between the two germline ends. CDR3 length: 11 amino acids. Germline assignment: CDR1 MNHEY and CDR2 SMNVEV (reference sequence). The CDR3: CASSLYNEQFF. The CDR3 DNA reads TGTGCCAGCAGTCTGTACAATGAGCAGTTCTTC.

The V gene is TRBV27, the J gene TRBJ2-3; 8 positions match TRBD2. This CDR3 is 18 amino acids long. The junction had 16 bases not matched to a gene; V was cut back by 6 bases and J by 2 bases. Germline values: CDR1 MNHEY, CDR2 SMNVEV (reference sequence). This chain's CDR3 is CASRTSGVSSGNTDTQYF. CDR3 DNA: TGTGCCAGCAGAACTAGCGGAGTTTCATCGGGGAACACAGATACGCAGTATTTT.

The chain recombines TRBV10-3 with TRBJ2-7; 7 positions match TRBD1. The CDR3 runs 14 residues. Trimming took 4 bases from V and 7 from J; bases not matched to a gene: 10. From germline, CDR1 is ENHRY and CDR2 SYGVKD. CDR3 in DNA: TGTGCCATCAGTGCTCCACAGGGGCAGGGGGAGCAGTACTTC. This sequence encodes CAISAPQGQGEQYF.

V is TRBV29-1 and J is TRBJ2-3; TRBD1 is a possible D gene (6 bases). CDR1 is SQVTM and CDR2 is ANQGSEA in the germline V gene. CDR3 length: 15 residues. V lost 5 bases and J lost 0, with 15 bases in between. DNA for the CDR3: TGCAGCGTTCCAGTGACAGGCTTTAGCACAGATACGCAGTATTTT. Its protein is CSVPVTGFSTDTQYF.

This rearrangement joins TRBV2 to TRBJ2-1; D gene uncertain. The CDR3 loop spans 12 amino acids. Germline CDR1 SNHLY, CDR2 FYNNEI. With 6 bases removed from V and 4 bases from J, the gap between germline ends came to 7 bases. The CDR3 sequence is CASSPQYNEQFF. The CDR3 DNA follows: TGTGCCAGCAGCCCCCAATACAATGAGCAGTTCTTC.

This sequence joins TRBV5-5 and TRBJ2-2, with D possibly TRBD2 on 5 matching bases. V lost 4 bases and J lost 4, with 14 bases in between. The CDR3 contains 15 residues. CDR1 is SGHKS and CDR2 is YYEKEE in the germline V gene (reference sequence). The CDR3 loop reads CASSPSHAGTGELFF. In nucleotides, the CDR3 is TGTGCCAGCAGCCCCTCCCACGCGGGCACCGGGGAGCTGTTTTTT.

The chain recombines TRBV5-4 with TRBJ2-3; 15 positions agree with TRBD2. V shed 4 bases, J shed 4 bases, and the junction held 10 bases outside the gene matches. CDR3 size: 18 residues. Germline CDR1 is SGHNT and CDR2 is YYREEE (reference sequence). The DNA of the CDR3 is TGTGCCAGCAGCCAAGGACTAGCGGGGGGGCGGATGTCAGATACGCAGTATTTT. Translated, it gives CASSQGLAGGRMSDTQYF.

This clone was counted a single time. This chain uses TRBV10-3 with TRBJ2-2; 8 nucleotides agree with TRBD2. V lost 8 bases, J lost 4 bases, and 3 bases stayed unmatched. CDR1 and CDR2 from the germline V gene are ENHRY and SYGVKD. CDR3 size: 13 residues. The CDR3 coding sequence is TGTGCCATCGCGGGGGGCTCCACCGGGGAGCTGTTTTTT. Residues: CAIAGGSTGELFF.